Below are 3 T cell receptor beta chains sequenced from a single sample in a study of CD8+ T cells in alopecia areata. cDNA reverse transcribed from extracted RNA served as the sequencing template. Some clones are missing from TCRdb's copy, which holds only in-frame ones; the method was immunoSEQ multiplex PCR. The data show 150,000 or so clones, with around 64% seen just once and roughly 11% held by the top ten. This sample comprised CD8+ T cells sorted from blood, obtained at week 0. These receptors were taken from a human donor with alopecia areata.

This clone was seen more than once but under ten times. This chain joins TRBV2 and TRBJ2-3; D unclear. V lost 7 bases, J lost 1 base, and 12 bases lay in between. This CDR3 region has 14 residues. Germline lookup yields CDR1 SNHLY and CDR2 FYNNEI. Written as DNA, the CDR3 is TGTGCCAGCACTTACGCCGCTCGCACAGATACGCAGTATTTT. It encodes CASTYAARTDTQYF.

The chain uses TRBV5-6 and TRBJ1-5; TRBD1 matches 8 bases. The CDR3 sequence is 13 residues long. Germline-derived CDR1 and CDR2 are SGHDT and YYEEEE. With V trimmed by 6 bases and J by 2 bases, 1 base remained unmatched. CDR3 amino acids: CASTTGGNQPQHF. The CDR3 nucleotides read TGTGCCAGCACGACAGGGGGCAATCAGCCCCAGCATTTT.

The chain combines TRBV2 with TRBJ2-5, with 8 bases that match TRBD1. The germline CDR1 and CDR2 sequences are SNHLY and FYNNEI. With 6 bases clipped from V and 2 bases from J, the junction kept 8 bases outside the gene matches. The CDR3 has 15 residues. CDR3 amino acids: CASRMRTGIQETQYF. DNA of the CDR3: TGTGCCAGCAGGATGCGGACAGGGATACAAGAGACCCAGTACTTC.